Listed below are T cell receptor beta chains from one sample, sequenced in a study of T-cell memory formation after mild COVID-19. In TCRdb, the 5' RACE reads were re-called with MiXCR into one record per CDR3 protein. This sample has a few hundred thousand distinct CDR3 sequences; about a fifth occur once, and the top ten carry 8.4%. Sequenced sample: PBMCs or a T cell subset sorted from them (not recorded which). Every receptor here comes from an adult woman who had mild COVID-19 (a few samples of this study predate the infection). Cell type and time point are not known. The CDR3 runs from the conserved cysteine through the conserved F or W. The D gene is left open where the match is weak. The size of a clone is reported for some rows only, either as once, few or many, or as a class for expanded clones.

few	TRBV5-4	TRBJ2-5	TRBD2	CASSSMTSGAGETQYF	TGTGCCAGCAGCTCCATGACTAGCGGGGCGGGGGAGACCCAGTACTTC
few	TRBV6-5	TRBJ2-7	-	CASSYSWGFRDEQYF	TGTGCCAGCAGTTACTCGTGGGGCTTTCGCGACGAGCAGTACTTC
-	TRBV30	TRBJ1-1	-	CAWARVLPGSEAFF	TGTGCCTGGGCTCGGGTTCTCCCCGGTAGTGAAGCTTTCTTT
-	TRBV15	TRBJ1-1	-	CATSREGQANTEAFF	TGTGCCACCAGCAGAGAAGGGCAGGCGAACACTGAAGCTTTCTTT
few	TRBV18	TRBJ1-5	TRBD1	CASSLGQGEVGQPQHF	TGTGCCAGCTCACTGGGACAGGGTGAGGTTGGTCAGCCCCAGCATTTT
many	TRBV24-1	TRBJ1-1	-	CATSDVTNTEAFF	TGTGCCACCAGTGATGTGACGAACACTGAAGCTTTCTTT
few	TRBV12-3/TRBV12-4	TRBJ2-3	-	CASSLVSHLWDTQYF	TGTGCCAGCAGTTTAGTAAGTCATCTGTGGGATACGCAGTATTTT
-	TRBV27	TRBJ2-2	-	CASSLSVPNTGELFF	TGTGCCAGCAGTTTATCCGTACCGAACACCGGGGAGCTGTTTTTT
few	TRBV10-3	TRBJ1-1	TRBD1	CAISNPGDRGVTEAFF	TGTGCCATCAGTAACCCAGGTGACAGGGGGGTCACTGAAGCTTTCTTT
once	TRBV29-1	TRBJ2-1	-	CSVGPSRDEQFF	TGCAGCGTTGGCCCTTCCAGGGATGAGCAGTTCTTC
few	TRBV6-5	TRBJ2-3	-	CASTRKGHWDTDTQYF	TGTGCCAGCACCCGAAAGGGACACTGGGACACAGATACGCAGTATTTT
-	TRBV7-8	TRBJ2-7	-	CASSLGGSGASSYEQYF	TGTGCCAGCAGCTTAGGGGGTAGCGGAGCGAGCTCCTACGAGCAGTACTTC
-	TRBV3-1	TRBJ1-1	-	CASSRSRAEAFF	TGTGCCAGCAGCCGGTCAAGGGCTGAAGCTTTCTTT
few	TRBV30	TRBJ1-2	-	CAWSGGGGYTF	TGTGCCTGGAGCGGAGGTGGTGGCTACACCTTC
once	TRBV7-6	TRBJ2-6	-	CASSLEYGANVLTF	TGTGCCAGCAGCTTAGAGTACGGGGCCAACGTCCTGACTTTC
-	TRBV29-1	TRBJ1-1	-	CSAQRWNTEAFF	TGCAGCGCACAACGGTGGAACACTGAAGCTTTCTTT
once	TRBV7-9	TRBJ2-5	-	CASSPPWGGTQETQYF	TGTGCCAGCAGTCCCCCGTGGGGGGGCACCCAAGAGACCCAGTACTTC
-	TRBV18	TRBJ1-3	-	CASSPSQSSRLTGNTIYF	TGTGCCAGCTCACCGTCTCAGTCTTCTCGCTTAACTGGAAACACCATATATTTT
-	TRBV15	TRBJ2-7	TRBD2	CATSKNGGYSYEQYF	TGTGCCACCAGCAAGAACGGGGGGTACTCCTACGAGCAGTACTTC
few	TRBV5-6	TRBJ1-1	-	CASSCQTGGDTEAFF	TGTGCCAGCAGCTGTCAGACGGGAGGGGATACTGAAGCTTTCTTT
-	TRBV12-3/TRBV12-4	TRBJ2-7	-	CASNQPGHGYEQYF	TGTGCCAGCAACCAACCGGGACACGGCTACGAGCAGTACTTC
few	TRBV3-1	TRBJ1-1	-	CASSQESGVNTEAFF	TGTGCCAGCAGCCAAGAGTCGGGGGTGAACACTGAAGCTTTCTTT
many	TRBV12-3/TRBV12-4	TRBJ2-3	-	CASRGTDTQYF	TGTGCCAGCAGGGGCACAGATACGCAGTATTTT
few	TRBV6-2/TRBV6-3	TRBJ2-6	-	CASSSSVGSSGANVLTF	TGTGCCAGCAGTTCATCCGTCGGAAGCTCTGGGGCCAACGTCCTGACTTTC
few	TRBV12-3/TRBV12-4	TRBJ2-3	TRBD2	CARGGSGSDLFWADTQYF	TGTGCCAGAGGGGGAAGCGGGAGCGACCTTTTTTGGGCAGATACGCAGTATTTT
-	TRBV12-3/TRBV12-4	TRBJ2-6	TRBD2	CASSGLAGVLGANVLTF	TGTGCCAGCAGCGGACTAGCGGGAGTGCTTGGGGCCAACGTCCTGACTTTC
once	TRBV12-3/TRBV12-4	TRBJ2-5	-	CASTRLGYQETQYF	TGTGCCAGCACCCGCCTTGGGTACCAAGAGACCCAGTACTTC
-	TRBV4-1	TRBJ1-1	TRBD1	CASSQEEGTHRGAFF	TGCGCCAGCAGCCAAGAAGAAGGCACCCACAGGGGAGCTTTCTTT
-	TRBV6-1	TRBJ1-2	-	CASSEFVTGGYTF	TGTGCCAGCAGTGAATTTGTCACCGGGGGCTACACCTTC
-	TRBV5-5	TRBJ2-3	TRBD2	CASSLDGRASDTQYF	TGTGCCAGCAGCTTAGACGGGAGGGCCTCTGATACGCAGTATTTT
-	TRBV7-9	TRBJ2-2	-	CAISGGADEQLKNTGELFF	TGTGCCATAAGCGGAGGGGCAGATGAACAGTTAAAGAACACCGGGGAGCTGTTTTTT
-	TRBV5-1	TRBJ1-5	-	CASSWGAGSNQPQHF	TGCGCCAGCAGCTGGGGGGCAGGGAGCAATCAGCCCCAGCATTTT
-	TRBV10-3	TRBJ2-5	TRBD2	CAIRAGGGETQYF	TGTGCCATCAGGGCGGGGGGAGGAGAGACCCAGTACTTC
-	TRBV18	TRBJ1-1	TRBD1	CASSTGGGAEAFF	TGTGCCAGCTCGACAGGGGGCGGCGCTGAAGCTTTCTTT
few	TRBV6-6	TRBJ1-6	TRBD1	CASQEPGQGNSPLHF	TGTGCCAGCCAGGAACCGGGACAGGGGAACTCACCCCTCCACTTT
few	TRBV27	TRBJ1-4	-	CASSYGTEKKKLFF	TGTGCCAGCAGTTACGGGACGGAGAAGAAAAAACTGTTTTTT
-	TRBV4-3	TRBJ2-5	TRBD2	CASSQVRSGRVVETQYF	TGCGCCAGCAGCCAAGTCAGGAGCGGGAGGGTGGTGGAGACCCAGTACTTC
-	TRBV20-1	TRBJ2-7	TRBD2	CSARPLEGTSGTYEQYF	TGCAGTGCTAGGCCCCTCGAGGGGACTAGCGGAACCTACGAGCAGTACTTC
-	TRBV7-9	TRBJ2-1	-	CASSLGRERVDNEQFF	TGTGCCAGCAGCTTAGGACGGGAGAGGGTAGACAATGAGCAGTTCTTC
-	TRBV30	TRBJ2-2	-	CAWTPSAGELFF	TGTGCCTGGACCCCAAGCGCCGGGGAGCTGTTTTTT
-	TRBV9	TRBJ2-1	TRBD2	CASSVVGLAGGPGNEQFF	TGTGCCAGCAGCGTAGTCGGACTAGCGGGGGGGCCGGGGAATGAGCAGTTCTTC
-	TRBV19	TRBJ2-3	TRBD2	CASSIRTSGSVGTDTQYF	TGTGCCAGTAGTATTCGGACTAGCGGGAGTGTAGGGACAGATACGCAGTATTTT
-	TRBV12-3/TRBV12-4	TRBJ2-1	-	CASSLRGGLTYEQFF	TGTGCCAGCAGTTTAAGGGGGGGGCTTACGTATGAGCAGTTCTTC
-	TRBV18	TRBJ2-7	-	CASSPQGTGGFEQYF	TGTGCCAGCTCTCCCCAAGGTACCGGGGGTTTCGAGCAGTACTTC
few	TRBV2	TRBJ2-5	-	CASSVLQDQETQYF	TGTGCCAGCAGTGTGTTACAGGATCAAGAGACCCAGTACTTC
-	TRBV7-8	TRBJ2-1	-	CASSLGHRAAGVNEQFF	TGTGCCAGCAGCTTAGGACACAGGGCTGCGGGGGTCAATGAGCAGTTCTTC
few	TRBV4-2	TRBJ2-5	-	CASSQDPKGWGETQYF	TGTGCCAGCAGCCAAGACCCAAAGGGGTGGGGTGAGACCCAGTACTTC
-	TRBV2	TRBJ2-4	TRBD1	CASRTSRDRGLAKNIQYF	TGTGCCAGCAGGACGTCCCGGGACAGGGGACTGGCCAAAAACATTCAGTACTTC